The rows below give T cell receptor beta chains drawn from one sample of a study of cytomegalovirus exposure and HLA in healthy donors. Data came from immunoSEQ multiplex PCR; TCRdb stores just in-frame clones and leaves some out. The sample holds fewer than 250,000 clones; around 79% are singletons and the top ten take approximately 0.4%. The sequenced material came from PBMCs. All receptors come from a male donor in good health and CMV-seropositive. Each CDR3 is given without its conserved first and last residue. A D gene is named only where the DNA matches it firmly. The size of a clone is reported for some rows only, either as once, few or many, or as a class for expanded clones.

clone size: -
V gene: TRBV10-3
CDR3 length: 12
D gene: -
CDR3 protein: AISVGSPGDGYT

clone size: -
V gene: TRBV7-3
CDR3 length: 15
D gene: TRBD2
CDR3 protein: ASSLRRESSSYNEQF

clone size: -
V gene: TRBV18
CDR3 length: 12
D gene: TRBD1
CDR3 protein: ASSLPGQGSSYT

clone size: -
V gene: TRBV7-2
CDR3 length: 14
D gene: TRBD2
CDR3 protein: ASSLVGTSGYNEQF

clone size: -
V gene: TRBV4-3
CDR3 length: 14
D gene: -
CDR3 protein: ASSQEWGGAGQPQH

clone size: few
V gene: TRBV18
CDR3 length: 14
D gene: TRBD1
CDR3 protein: ASSPQGALVNQPQH

clone size: -
V gene: TRBV9
CDR3 length: 13
D gene: TRBD1
CDR3 protein: ASSVGTGAYNEQF

clone size: few
V gene: TRBV19
CDR3 length: 11
D gene: TRBD2
CDR3 protein: ASMRGGAHEQY

clone size: once
V gene: TRBV28
CDR3 length: 10
D gene: TRBD1
CDR3 protein: ASISGGTEAF

clone size: once
V gene: TRBV28
CDR3 length: 11
D gene: -
CDR3 protein: AIQRYGNYGYT

clone size: -
V gene: TRBV30
CDR3 length: 11
D gene: -
CDR3 protein: AWSVIYTGELF

clone size: -
V gene: TRBV7-9
CDR3 length: 13
D gene: TRBD2
CDR3 protein: ASRTGTSGSYEQY

clone size: once
V gene: TRBV28
CDR3 length: 13
D gene: TRBD1
CDR3 protein: ASRGQGRSTDTQY

clone size: -
V gene: TRBV2
CDR3 length: 11
D gene: TRBD2
CDR3 protein: ASSLADTYEQY

clone size: -
V gene: TRBV7-2
CDR3 length: 12
D gene: TRBD1
CDR3 protein: ASSPRQGNQPQH

clone size: -
V gene: TRBV28
CDR3 length: 12
D gene: TRBD1
CDR3 protein: ASRRQGAADTQY

clone size: -
V gene: TRBV27
CDR3 length: 15
D gene: -
CDR3 protein: ASSPERRSGPNQPQH

clone size: -
V gene: TRBV6-1
CDR3 length: 12
D gene: TRBD1
CDR3 protein: ASSGQGLGDTQY

clone size: -
V gene: TRBV7-2
CDR3 length: 11
D gene: TRBD1
CDR3 protein: ASSTGQGNEQF